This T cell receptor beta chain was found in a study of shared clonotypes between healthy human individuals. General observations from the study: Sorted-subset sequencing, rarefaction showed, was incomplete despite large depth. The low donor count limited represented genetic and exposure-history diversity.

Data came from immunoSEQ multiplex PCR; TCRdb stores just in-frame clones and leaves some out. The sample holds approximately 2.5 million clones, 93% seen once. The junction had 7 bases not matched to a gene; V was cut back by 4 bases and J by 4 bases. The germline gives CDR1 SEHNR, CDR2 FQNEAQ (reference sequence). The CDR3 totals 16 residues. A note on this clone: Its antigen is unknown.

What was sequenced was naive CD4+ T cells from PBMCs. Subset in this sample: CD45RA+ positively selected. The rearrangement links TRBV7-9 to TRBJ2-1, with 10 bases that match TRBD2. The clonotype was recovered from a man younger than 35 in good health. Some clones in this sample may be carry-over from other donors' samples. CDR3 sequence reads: CASSSRAGGPYNEQFF. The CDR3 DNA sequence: TGTGCCAGCAGCTCCCGAGCGGGAGGGCCGTACAATGAGCAGTTCTTC.